This T cell receptor (beta chain) was identified during a study of blood T cell repertoires in COVID-19. As originally analysed: Reference gene primers were amplified, and this amplification served to estimate nucleated cell counts. Repertoires were generated with immunoSEQ multiplex PCR, while TCRdb's copy carries only in-frame clones and drops some. That table is the source of V, J and clone size, and D and trimming were worked out from the DNA. The table has about 170,000 clones, around four fifths seen once. Germline V lookup: CDR1 MNHEY, CDR2 SMNVEV (reference sequence). The CDR3 runs to 15 residues. The V end was cut by 8 bases, the J end by 5 bases, with 18 bases between.

The TCR originated in a woman aged 55-75 years with acute or convalescent COVID-19. Source material: peripheral blood. The genes are TRBV27 and TRBJ1-4, with D possibly matching TRBD1 (6 bases). CDR3 in amino acids: CASGRTALLNEKLFF. The CDR3 nucleotides read TGTGCCAGCGGCCGGACAGCTTTACTCAATGAAAAACTGTTTTTT.